This T cell receptor (beta chain) was sequenced for a study of CXCR3-negative and CXCR3-positive naive CD8 T cells. At the level of the study: Roughly 1.5 +/- 0.3 million TRB reads came from each library, giving about 140 million in total.

The study, taken as a whole, reports: TCR interaction strength was inferred from TRB CDR3 physicochemistry, as CD5 matched across naive subsets. Each naive subset displayed comparably high diversity, whereas memory CD8+ cells displayed much lower diversity.

Note on this clonotype: Its antigen is not known.

The authors gated naive CD8+ T cells as CD45RO-CCR7+CD27+CD95-. TRB cDNA was prepared as libraries by UMI-labeled 5' RACE. Using the 5' RACE reads, TCRdb records one entry per CDR3 protein without DNA. The sample's table shows tens of thousands of distinct CDR3 sequences. The specimen was naive CXCR3- CD8+ T cells from blood. Regarding subset: CD45RO-CCR7+CD27+CD95- naive CD8+ T cells lacking CXCR3 (TNR3-). The sequence came from a human donor in good health. Some clones in this sample may be carry-over from other donors' samples.

The CDR3 sequence: CASSLKTGGTNYGYTF. The chain links TRBV7-8 to TRBJ1-2; TCRdb's D gene call, TRBD1, goes unchecked for lack of DNA. Per the germline V gene, CDR1 is SGHVS and CDR2 is FQNEAQ. This CDR3 comprises 16 residues.